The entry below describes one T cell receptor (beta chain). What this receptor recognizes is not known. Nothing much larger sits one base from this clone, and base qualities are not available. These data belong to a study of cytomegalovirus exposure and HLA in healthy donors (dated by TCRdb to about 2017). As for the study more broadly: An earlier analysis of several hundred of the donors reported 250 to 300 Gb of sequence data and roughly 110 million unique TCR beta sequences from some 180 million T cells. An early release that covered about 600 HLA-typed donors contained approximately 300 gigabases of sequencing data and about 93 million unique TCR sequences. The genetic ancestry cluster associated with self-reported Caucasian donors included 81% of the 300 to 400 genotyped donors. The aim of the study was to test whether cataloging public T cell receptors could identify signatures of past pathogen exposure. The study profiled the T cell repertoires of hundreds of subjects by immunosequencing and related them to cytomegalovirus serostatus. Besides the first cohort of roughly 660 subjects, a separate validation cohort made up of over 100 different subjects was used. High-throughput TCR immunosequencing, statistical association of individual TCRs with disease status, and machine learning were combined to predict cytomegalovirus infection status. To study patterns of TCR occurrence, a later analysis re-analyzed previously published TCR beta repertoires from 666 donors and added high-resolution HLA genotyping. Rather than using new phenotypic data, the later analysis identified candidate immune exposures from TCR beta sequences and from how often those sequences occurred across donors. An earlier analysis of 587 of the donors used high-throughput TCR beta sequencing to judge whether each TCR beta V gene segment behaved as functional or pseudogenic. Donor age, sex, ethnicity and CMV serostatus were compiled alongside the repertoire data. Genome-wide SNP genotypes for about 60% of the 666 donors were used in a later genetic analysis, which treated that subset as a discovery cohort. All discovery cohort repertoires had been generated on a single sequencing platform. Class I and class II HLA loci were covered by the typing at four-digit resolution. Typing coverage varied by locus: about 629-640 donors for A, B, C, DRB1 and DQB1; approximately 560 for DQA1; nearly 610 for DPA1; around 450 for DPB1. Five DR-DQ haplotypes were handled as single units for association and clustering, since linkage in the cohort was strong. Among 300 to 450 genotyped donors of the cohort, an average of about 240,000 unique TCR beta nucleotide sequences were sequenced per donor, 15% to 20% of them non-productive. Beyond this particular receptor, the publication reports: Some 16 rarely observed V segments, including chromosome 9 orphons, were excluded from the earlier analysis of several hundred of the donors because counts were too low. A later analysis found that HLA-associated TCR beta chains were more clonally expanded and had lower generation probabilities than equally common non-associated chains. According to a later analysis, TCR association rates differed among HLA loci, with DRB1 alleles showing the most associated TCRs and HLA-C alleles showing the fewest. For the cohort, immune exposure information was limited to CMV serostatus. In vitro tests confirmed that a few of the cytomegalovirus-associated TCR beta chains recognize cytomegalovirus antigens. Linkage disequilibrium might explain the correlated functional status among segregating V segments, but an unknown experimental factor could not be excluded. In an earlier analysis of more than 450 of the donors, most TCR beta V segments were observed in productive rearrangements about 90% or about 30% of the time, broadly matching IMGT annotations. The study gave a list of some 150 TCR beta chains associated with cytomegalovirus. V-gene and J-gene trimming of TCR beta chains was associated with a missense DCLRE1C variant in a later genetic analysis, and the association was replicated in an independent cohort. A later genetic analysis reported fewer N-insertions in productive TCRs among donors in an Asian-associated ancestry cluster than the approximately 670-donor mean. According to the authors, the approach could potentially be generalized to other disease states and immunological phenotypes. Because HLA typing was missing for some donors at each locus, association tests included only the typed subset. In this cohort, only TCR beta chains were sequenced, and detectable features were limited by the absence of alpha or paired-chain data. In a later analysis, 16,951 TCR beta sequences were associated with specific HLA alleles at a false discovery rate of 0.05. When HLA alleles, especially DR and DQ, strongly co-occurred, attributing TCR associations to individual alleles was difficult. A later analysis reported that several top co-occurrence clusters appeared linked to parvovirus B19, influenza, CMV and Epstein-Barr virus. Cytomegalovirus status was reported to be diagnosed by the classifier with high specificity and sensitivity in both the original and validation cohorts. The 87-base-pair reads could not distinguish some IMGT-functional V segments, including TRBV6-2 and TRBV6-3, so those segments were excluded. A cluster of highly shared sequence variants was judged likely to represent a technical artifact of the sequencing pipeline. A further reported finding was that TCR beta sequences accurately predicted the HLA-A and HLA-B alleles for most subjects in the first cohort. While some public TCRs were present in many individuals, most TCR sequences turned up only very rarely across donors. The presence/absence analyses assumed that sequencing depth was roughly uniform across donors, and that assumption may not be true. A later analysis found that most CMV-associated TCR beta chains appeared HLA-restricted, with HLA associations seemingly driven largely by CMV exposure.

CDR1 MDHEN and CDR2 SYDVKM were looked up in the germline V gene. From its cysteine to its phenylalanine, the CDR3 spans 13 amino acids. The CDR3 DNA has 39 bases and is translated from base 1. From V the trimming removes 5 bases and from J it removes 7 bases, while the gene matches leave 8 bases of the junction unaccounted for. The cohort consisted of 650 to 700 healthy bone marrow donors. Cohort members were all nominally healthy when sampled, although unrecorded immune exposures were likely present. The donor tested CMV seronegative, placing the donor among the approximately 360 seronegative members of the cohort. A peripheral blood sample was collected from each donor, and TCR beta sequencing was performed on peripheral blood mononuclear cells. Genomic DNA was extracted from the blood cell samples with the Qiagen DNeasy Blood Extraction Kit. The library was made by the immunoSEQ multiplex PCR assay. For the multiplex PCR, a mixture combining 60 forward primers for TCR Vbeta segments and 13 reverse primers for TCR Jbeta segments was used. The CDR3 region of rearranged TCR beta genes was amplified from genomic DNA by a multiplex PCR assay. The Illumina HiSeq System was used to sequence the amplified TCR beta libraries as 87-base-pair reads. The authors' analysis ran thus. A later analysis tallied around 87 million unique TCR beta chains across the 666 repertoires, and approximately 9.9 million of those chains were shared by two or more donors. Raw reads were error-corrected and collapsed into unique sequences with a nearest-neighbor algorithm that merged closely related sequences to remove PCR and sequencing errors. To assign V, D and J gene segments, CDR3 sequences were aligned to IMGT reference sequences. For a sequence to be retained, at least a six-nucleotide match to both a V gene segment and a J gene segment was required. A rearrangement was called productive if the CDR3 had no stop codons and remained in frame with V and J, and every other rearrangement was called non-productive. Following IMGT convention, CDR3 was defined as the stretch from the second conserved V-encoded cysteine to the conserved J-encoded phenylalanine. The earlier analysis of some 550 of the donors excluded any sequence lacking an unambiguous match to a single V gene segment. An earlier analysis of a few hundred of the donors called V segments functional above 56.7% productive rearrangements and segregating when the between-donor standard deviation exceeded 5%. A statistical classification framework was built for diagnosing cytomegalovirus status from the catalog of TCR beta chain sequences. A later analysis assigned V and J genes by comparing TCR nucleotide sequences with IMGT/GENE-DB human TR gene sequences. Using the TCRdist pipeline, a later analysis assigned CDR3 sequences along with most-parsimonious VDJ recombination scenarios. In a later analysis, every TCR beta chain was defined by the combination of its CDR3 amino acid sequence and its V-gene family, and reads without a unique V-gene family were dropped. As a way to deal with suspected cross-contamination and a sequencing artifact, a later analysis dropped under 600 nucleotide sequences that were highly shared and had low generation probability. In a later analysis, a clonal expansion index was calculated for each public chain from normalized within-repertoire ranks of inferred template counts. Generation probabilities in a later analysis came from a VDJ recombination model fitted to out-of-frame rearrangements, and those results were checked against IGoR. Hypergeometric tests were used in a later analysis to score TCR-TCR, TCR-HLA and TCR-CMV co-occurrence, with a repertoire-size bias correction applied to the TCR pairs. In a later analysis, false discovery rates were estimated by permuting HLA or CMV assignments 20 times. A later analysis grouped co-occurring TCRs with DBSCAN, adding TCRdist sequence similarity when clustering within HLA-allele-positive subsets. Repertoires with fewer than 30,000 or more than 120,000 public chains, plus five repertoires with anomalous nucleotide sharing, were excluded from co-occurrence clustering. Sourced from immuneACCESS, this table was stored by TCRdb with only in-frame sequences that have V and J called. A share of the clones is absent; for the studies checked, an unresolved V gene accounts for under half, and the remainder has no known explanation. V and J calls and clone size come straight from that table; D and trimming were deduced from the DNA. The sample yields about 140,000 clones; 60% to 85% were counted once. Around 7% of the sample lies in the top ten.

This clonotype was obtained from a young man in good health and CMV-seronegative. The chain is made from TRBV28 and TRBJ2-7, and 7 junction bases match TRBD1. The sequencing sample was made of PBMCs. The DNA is TGTGCCAGCAGTCCAACAGGGGCTGGGGAGCAGTACTTC. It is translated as CASSPTGAGEQYF. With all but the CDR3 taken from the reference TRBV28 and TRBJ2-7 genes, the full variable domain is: DVKVTQSSRYLVKRTGEKVFLECVQDMDHENMFWYRQDPGLGLRLIYFSYDVKMKEKGDIPEGYSVSREKKERFSLILESASTNQTSMYLCASSPTGAGEQYFGPGTRLTVT.